Reported below is one T cell receptor beta chain. What it binds is unknown. Per germline, CDR1 SNHLY and CDR2 FYNNEI. The V gene lost 2 bases and the J gene lost 3 bases, with 11 bases spanning the gap. CDR3 size: 14 residues. The sample is drawn from a study of shared clonotypes between healthy human individuals. Regarding the study as a whole: Naive subsets tended to show greater estimated richness than memory subsets.

At a deep level, the assay was run. The protocol was immunoSEQ multiplex PCR, while the TCRdb copy is restricted to in-frame clones and leaves out a portion. The data hold some 2,000,000 clones, with around 95% observed a single time. Sequenced: naive CD4+ T cells sorted from blood. Specified subset: CD45RA+ positively selected. The sequence came from a man aged 18 to 35 in good health. The genes are TRBV2 and TRBJ2-7, with D tentatively TRBD1 (6 bases). This chain's CDR3 is CASSEIQGYYEQYF. The DNA for the CDR3 is TGTGCCAGCAGTGAAATACAGGGTTACTACGAGCAGTACTTC. The entire variable domain, with the rest obtained from reference TRBV2 and TRBJ2-7, is as follows: EPEVTQTPSHQVTQMGQEVILRCVPISNHLYFYWYRQILGQKVEFLVSFYNNEISEKSEIFDDQFSVERPDGSNFTLKIRSTKLEDSAMYFCASSEIQGYYEQYFGPGTRLTVT.